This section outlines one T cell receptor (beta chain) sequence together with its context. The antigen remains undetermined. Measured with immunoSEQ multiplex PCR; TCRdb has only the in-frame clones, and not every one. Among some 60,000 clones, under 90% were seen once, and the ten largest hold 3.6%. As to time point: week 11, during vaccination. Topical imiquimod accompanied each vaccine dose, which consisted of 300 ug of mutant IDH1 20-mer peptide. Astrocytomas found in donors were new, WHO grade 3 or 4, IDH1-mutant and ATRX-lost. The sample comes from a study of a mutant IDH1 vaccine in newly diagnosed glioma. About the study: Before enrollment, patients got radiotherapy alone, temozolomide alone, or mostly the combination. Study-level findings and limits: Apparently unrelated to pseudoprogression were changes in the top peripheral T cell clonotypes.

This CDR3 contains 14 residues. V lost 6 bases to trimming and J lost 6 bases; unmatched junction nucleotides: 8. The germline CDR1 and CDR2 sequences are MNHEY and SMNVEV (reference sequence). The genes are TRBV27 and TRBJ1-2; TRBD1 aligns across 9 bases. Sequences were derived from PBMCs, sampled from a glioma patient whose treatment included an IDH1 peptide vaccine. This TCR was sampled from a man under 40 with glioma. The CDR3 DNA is TGTGCCAGCAGCTCTACTCGGGACAGGGATGGCTACACCTTC. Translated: CASSSTRDRDGYTF.